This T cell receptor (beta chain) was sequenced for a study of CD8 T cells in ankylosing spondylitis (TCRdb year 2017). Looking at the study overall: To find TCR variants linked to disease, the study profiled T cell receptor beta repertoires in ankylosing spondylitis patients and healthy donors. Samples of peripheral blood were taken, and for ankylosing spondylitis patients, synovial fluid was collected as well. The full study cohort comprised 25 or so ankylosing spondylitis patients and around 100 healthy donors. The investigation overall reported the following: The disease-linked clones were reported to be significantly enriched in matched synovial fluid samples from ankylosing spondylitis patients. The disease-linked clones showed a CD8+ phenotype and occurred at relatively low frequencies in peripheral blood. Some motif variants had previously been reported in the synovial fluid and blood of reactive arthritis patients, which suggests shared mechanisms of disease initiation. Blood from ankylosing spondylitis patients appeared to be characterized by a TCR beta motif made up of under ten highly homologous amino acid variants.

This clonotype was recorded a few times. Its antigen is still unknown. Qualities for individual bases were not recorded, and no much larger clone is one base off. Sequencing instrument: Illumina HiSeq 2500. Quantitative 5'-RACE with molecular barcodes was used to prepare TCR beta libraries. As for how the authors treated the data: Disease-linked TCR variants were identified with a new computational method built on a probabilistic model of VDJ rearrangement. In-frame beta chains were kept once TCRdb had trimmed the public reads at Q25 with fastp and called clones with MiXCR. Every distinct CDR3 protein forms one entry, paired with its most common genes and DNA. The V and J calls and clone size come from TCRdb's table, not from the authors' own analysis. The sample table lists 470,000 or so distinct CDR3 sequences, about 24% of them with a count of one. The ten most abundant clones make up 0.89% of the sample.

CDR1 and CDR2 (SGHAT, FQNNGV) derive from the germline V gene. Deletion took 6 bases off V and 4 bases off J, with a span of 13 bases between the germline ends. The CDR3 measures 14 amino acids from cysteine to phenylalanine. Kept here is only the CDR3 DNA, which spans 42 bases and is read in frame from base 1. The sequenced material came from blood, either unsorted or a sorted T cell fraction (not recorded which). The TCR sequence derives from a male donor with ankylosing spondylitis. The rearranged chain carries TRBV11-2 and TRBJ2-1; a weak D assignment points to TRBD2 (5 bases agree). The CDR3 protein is CASRRGYIYNEQFF. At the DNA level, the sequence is TGTGCCAGCAGGAGAGGGTACATTTACAATGAGCAGTTCTTC.